This passage covers 18 T cell receptor beta chains from one sample sequenced in a study of cytomegalovirus exposure and HLA in healthy donors. It was with 60 Vbeta and 13 Jbeta primers that the PCR ran. Assay: immunoSEQ multiplex PCR; the TCRdb copy retains only in-frame clones and omits some. The sample consists of tens of thousands of clones, about 60% of them appearing once. Source material: PBMCs. The source is a young woman in good health and CMV-seronegative.

V gene TRBV29-1 combines with J gene TRBJ2-5, with D maybe TRBD2 (5 bases). CDR1 and CDR2 from the germline V gene are SQVTM and ANQGSEA. The CDR3 runs 13 residues. V lost 4 bases and J lost 4, with 13 bases in between. The CDR3: CSVAGGPGETQYF. The CDR3 coding sequence is TGCAGCGTTGCCGGAGGCCCAGGAGAGACCCAGTACTTC.

V gene TRBV30 combines with J gene TRBJ1-1; 9 bases line up with TRBD1. V trimming: 1 base; J trimming: 5 bases; junction bases outside the gene matches: 2. The CDR3 runs to 13 residues. Germline lookup yields CDR1 GTSNPN and CDR2 SVGIG (reference sequence). CDR3 nucleotide sequence: TGTGCCTGGAGTGGACAGGGGGTGACTGAAGCTTTCTTT. Translation gives CAWSGQGVTEAFF.

The chain carries TRBV6-4 and TRBJ1-6, with 10 positions matching TRBD1. This CDR3 is 15 amino acids long. V was pared by 2 bases and J by 10 bases, with 5 bases of the junction left unmatched. Germline CDR1 reads MRHNA; CDR2 reads SNTAGT. In DNA, the CDR3 is TGTGCCAGCAGTGACGCCGGGACAGGGGCCTCACCCCTCCACTTT. It yields the protein CASSDAGTGASPLHF.

Only a few counts were recorded for this clone. The chain recombines TRBV27 with TRBJ1-2, with TRBD1 identical over 8 bases. CDR1 is MNHEY and CDR2 is SMNVEV in the germline V gene (reference sequence). Trimming at V came to 3 bases and at J to 10 bases, leaving 10 bases not matched to a gene. The CDR3 spans 14 residues. The chain's CDR3 is CASSFSGGALDYTF. DNA for the CDR3: TGTGCCAGCAGTTTCTCAGGGGGCGCGTTGGACTACACCTTC.

V usage is TRBV5-1 and J usage is TRBJ2-3; a possible D gene is TRBD1 (5 bases). The CDR3 is 14 amino acids. Germline V gene data show CDR1 as SGHRS and CDR2 as YFSETQ. Trimming took off 0 bases at V and 4 bases at J, with 9 bases between the two ends. CDR3 amino acids: CASSLGQRSDTQYF. In DNA, the CDR3 is TGCGCCAGCAGCTTGGGACAGAGATCAGATACGCAGTATTTT.

The V call is TRBV6-1, the J call TRBJ2-5; D may be TRBD2 (5 bases). Germline loops: CDR1 MNHNS, CDR2 SASEGT. The ends were cut back, 2 bases at V and 5 bases at J, with 9 bases in the middle. This CDR3 comprises 13 residues. The CDR3 DNA reads TGTGCCAGCAGTGAAAGGTCTAGCGAGACCCAGTACTTC. It is translated as CASSERSSETQYF.

The chain couples TRBV27 to TRBJ1-1; no clear D. Trimming shortened V by 1 base and J by 2 bases, and 8 bases separated the two germline ends. Germline V gene lookup returns CDR1 MNHEY and CDR2 SMNVEV (reference sequence). The CDR3 runs to 14 residues. CDR3 residues: CASSLWADNTEAFF. The CDR3 DNA is TGTGCCAGCAGTTTATGGGCAGATAACACTGAAGCTTTCTTT.

This chain links TRBV11-2 with TRBJ2-1; 7 nucleotides agree with TRBD1. Germline loops: CDR1 SGHAT, CDR2 FQNNGV. The CDR3 totals 14 residues. V lost 5 bases and J lost 7; bases outside the gene matches: 8. The CDR3 sequence: CASSPETGMNEQFF. CDR3 bases: TGTGCCAGCAGCCCTGAGACAGGGATGAATGAGCAGTTCTTC. The full variable domain, completed using reference TRBV11-2 and TRBJ2-1, is EAGVAQSPRYKIIEKRQSVAFWCNPISGHATLYWYQQILGQGPKLLIQFQNNGVVDDSQLPKDRFSAERLKGVDSTLKIQPAKLEDSAVYLCASSPETGMNEQFFGPGTRLTVL.

This clone was detected only once. This chain uses TRBV29-1 with TRBJ2-2; D is possibly TRBD2 (5 bases). The CDR3 loop spans 15 amino acids. Germline V CDR1 and CDR2: SQVTM, ANQGSEA. V lost 5 bases to trimming and J lost 4 bases, with 17 bases between them. CDR3 sequence (DNA): TGCAGCGTTCCCAACCACCCAAGCGGCACCGGGGAGCTGTTTTTT. Translated, it gives CSVPNHPSGTGELFF.

The chain carries TRBV19 and TRBJ2-3, with 7 bases identical to TRBD2. In germline, CDR1 is LNHDA, CDR2 SQIVND (reference sequence). CDR3 length: 14 amino acids. The ends lost 5 bases at V and 9 bases at J; junction bases unmatched: 11. The CDR3 sequence: CASSSSPGLQTQYF. Written as DNA, the CDR3 is TGTGCCAGTAGTTCGAGTCCGGGACTACAGACGCAGTATTTT. Drawing the rest from reference TRBV19 and TRBJ2-3, the complete variable domain is DGGITQSPKYLFRKEGQNVTLSCEQNLNHDAMYWYRQDPGQGLRLIYYSQIVNDFQKGDIAEGYSVSREKKESFPLTVTSAQKNPTAFYLCASSSSPGLQTQYFGPGTRLTVL.

The chain joins TRBV7-9 to TRBJ2-2; the match to TRBD1 covers 8 bases. Germline loops: CDR1 SEHNR, CDR2 FQNEAQ (reference sequence). After removal of 3 bases from V and 3 bases from J, the junction contained 3 bases not matched to a gene. The CDR3 totals 15 residues. CDR3: CASSFPGGHTGELFF. The CDR3, as DNA: TGTGCCAGCAGCTTCCCAGGGGGCCACACCGGGGAGCTGTTTTTT.

The rearrangement uses TRBV4-3 and TRBJ2-7; D possibly corresponds to TRBD1 (6 bases). V shed 1 base and J shed 5 bases, with 18 bases lying between them. The CDR3 is 16 residues long. Looked up from germline, CDR1 is LGHNA and CDR2 is YSLEER. CDR3: CASSQGQGYLENEQYF. CDR3 bases: TGCGCCAGCAGCCAAGGTCAGGGGTATTTGGAAAACGAGCAGTACTTC.

The chain recombines TRBV5-1 with TRBJ1-3; no firm D call. From germline, CDR1 is SGHRS and CDR2 YFSETQ. The length of the CDR3 is 14 residues. The V and J ends lost 0 bases and 2 bases respectively, with 6 bases between them. This CDR3 reads CASSLETAGNTIYF. CDR3 bases: TGCGCCAGCAGCTTGGAAACGGCTGGAAACACCATATATTTT.

CDR3 loop: CASSYRPRDTIYF. CDR3 nucleotide sequence: TGTGCCAGCAGTTACCGACCTAGAGACACCATATATTTT. The V call is TRBV6-5, the J call TRBJ1-3; D gene ambiguous. CDR1 is MNHEY and CDR2 is SVGAGI in the germline V gene. CDR3 size: 13 residues. The germline V and J ends were trimmed by 2 bases and 8 bases, with 10 bases remaining between them.

V and J are TRBV27 and TRBJ1-5, with TRBD1 as a possible D gene (5 bases). There are 15 residues in the CDR3. V lost 6 bases, J lost 3 bases, and 15 bases lay in between. Looked up from germline, CDR1 is MNHEY and CDR2 is SMNVEV (reference sequence). The CDR3 loop reads CASRKVAGPNQPQHF. In DNA, the CDR3 is TGTGCCAGCAGGAAGGTTGCAGGGCCCAATCAGCCCCAGCATTTT.

This chain connects TRBV29-1 to TRBJ2-7; 7 positions match TRBD1. The germline V gene encodes CDR1 SQVTM and CDR2 ANQGSEA. J was trimmed by 3 bases and V by 2 bases; bases with no gene match: 7. This CDR3 is built from 14 residues. CDR3 protein: CSVEMRGQYYEQYF. The CDR3 coding sequence is TGCAGCGTTGAAATGAGGGGACAGTACTACGAGCAGTACTTC.

The V gene is TRBV6-5, the J gene TRBJ2-7; a weak D match, TRBD1 (6 bases). Trimming took 6 bases from V and 5 from J, leaving 17 bases between them. The germline V gene encodes CDR1 MNHEY and CDR2 SVGAGI. The CDR3 length is 14 residues. CDR3 amino acids: CASRGDYREHEQYF. DNA for the CDR3: TGTGCCAGCAGGGGAGATTACAGGGAGCACGAGCAGTACTTC.

The genes are TRBV5-6 and TRBJ2-1; 9 bases agree with TRBD2. Trimming at V came to 1 base and at J to 0 bases, leaving 8 bases not matched to a gene. The CDR3 consists of 18 residues. Per germline, CDR1 SGHDT and CDR2 YYEEEE. The CDR3: CASSLSSGSGRSYNEQFF. The DNA for the CDR3 is TGTGCCAGCAGCTTGAGTAGCGGGAGTGGTCGCTCCTACAATGAGCAGTTCTTC.